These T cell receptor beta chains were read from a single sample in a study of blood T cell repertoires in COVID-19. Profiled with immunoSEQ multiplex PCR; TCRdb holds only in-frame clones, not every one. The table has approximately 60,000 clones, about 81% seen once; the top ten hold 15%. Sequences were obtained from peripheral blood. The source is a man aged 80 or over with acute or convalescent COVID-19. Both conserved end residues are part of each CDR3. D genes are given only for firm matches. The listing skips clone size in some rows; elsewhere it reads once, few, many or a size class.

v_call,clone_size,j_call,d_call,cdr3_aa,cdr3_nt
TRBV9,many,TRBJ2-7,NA,CASSVATQGFTEQYF,TGTGCCAGCAGCGTAGCTACGCAGGGTTTTACCGAGCAGTACTTC
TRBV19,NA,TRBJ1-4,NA,CASSIVSLGTATNEKLFF,TGTGCCAGTAGTATAGTAAGTTTGGGCACCGCAACTAATGAAAAACTGTTTTTT
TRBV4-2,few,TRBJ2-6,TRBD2,CASSREGHGTSGANVLTF,TGTGCCAGCAGCCGGGAGGGGCACGGAACCTCTGGGGCCAACGTCCTGACTTTC
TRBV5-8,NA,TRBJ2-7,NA,CASRIGSPGDYEQYF,TGTGCCAGCAGAATTGGGAGTCCCGGAGACTACGAGCAGTACTTC
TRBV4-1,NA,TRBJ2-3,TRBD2,CASSPGTSGGSWGAQYF,TGCGCCAGCAGCCCCGGGACTAGCGGGGGATCCTGGGGAGCGCAGTATTTT
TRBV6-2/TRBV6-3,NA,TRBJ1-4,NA,CASSYGRIAEKLFF,TGTGCCAGCAGTTACGGGAGGATAGCGGAAAAACTGTTTTTT
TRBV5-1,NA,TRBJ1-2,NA,CASSVTVGEYGYTF,TGCGCCAGCAGCGTAACAGTGGGCGAGTATGGCTACACCTTC
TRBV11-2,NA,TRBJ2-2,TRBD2,CASSSTGLAGVTGELFF,TGTGCCAGCAGCTCTACCGGACTAGCGGGGGTCACCGGGGAGCTGTTTTTT
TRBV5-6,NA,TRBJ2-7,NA,CASSSSFLGVNEQYF,TGTGCCAGCAGCTCCTCATTTCTCGGGGTGAACGAGCAGTACTTC
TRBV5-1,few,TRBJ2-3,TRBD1,CASSLAPSGNRGTGTQYF,TGCGCCAGCAGCTTGGCCCCCTCGGGTAATAGGGGGACAGGTACGCAGTATTTT
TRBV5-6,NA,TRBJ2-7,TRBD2,CASSSGGWSSYEQYF,TGTGCCAGCAGCAGCGGGGGTTGGAGCTCCTACGAGCAGTACTTC
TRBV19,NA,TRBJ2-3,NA,CASSLTRGTDTQYF,TGTGCCAGTAGTTTGACTAGGGGCACAGATACGCAGTATTTT
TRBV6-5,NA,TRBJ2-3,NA,CASVLPGFSDTQYF,TGTGCCAGCGTGTTGCCGGGGTTCTCAGATACGCAGTATTTT
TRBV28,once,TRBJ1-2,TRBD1,CASYTGGVGYTF,TGTGCCAGCTACACAGGGGGAGTCGGCTACACCTTC
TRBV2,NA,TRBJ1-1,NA,CASSEKGREGGTEAFF,TGTGCCAGCAGTGAAAAAGGTCGGGAGGGTGGCACTGAAGCTTTCTTT
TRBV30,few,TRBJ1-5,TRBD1,CAWKNRGDQPQHF,TGTGCCTGGAAAAACAGGGGCGATCAGCCCCAGCATTTT
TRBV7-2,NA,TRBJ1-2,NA,CASSPRGRGGRMDYGYTF,TGTGCCAGCAGCCCAAGGGGTAGGGGAGGTCGAATGGACTATGGCTACACCTTC
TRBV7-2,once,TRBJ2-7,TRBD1,CASSLAGQGPSLPGEQYF,TGTGCCAGCAGCCTCGCCGGACAGGGACCCTCCCTCCCGGGCGAGCAGTACTTC
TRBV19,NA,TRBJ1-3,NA,CASSNPGAGNTIYF,TGTGCCAGTAGTAACCCGGGGGCTGGAAACACCATATATTTT
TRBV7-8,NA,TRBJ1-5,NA,CASSLGGGPQHF,TGTGCCAGCAGCTTAGGGGGGGGGCCCCAGCATTTT
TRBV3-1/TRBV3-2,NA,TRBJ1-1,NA,CASSQEEGLGTEAFF,TGTGCCAGCAGCCAAGAGGAGGGATTGGGCACTGAAGCTTTCTTT
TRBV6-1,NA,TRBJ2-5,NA,CASSESLLNRTKIAIWYQETQYF,TGTGCCAGCAGTGAAAGCCTCCTGAACAGGACGAAAATTGCTATTTGGTACCAAGAGACCCAGTACTTC
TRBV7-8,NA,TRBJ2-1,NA,CASSLAGAAAYNEQFF,TGTGCCAGCAGCTTAGCGGGGGCGGCGGCCTACAATGAGCAGTTCTTC
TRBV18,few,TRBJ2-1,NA,CASSPLVASYNEQFF,TGTGCCAGCTCACCCCTAGTGGCCTCCTACAATGAGCAGTTCTTC
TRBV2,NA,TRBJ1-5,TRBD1,CASSKTGQGNQPQHF,TGTGCCAGCAGTAAAACTGGACAGGGCAATCAGCCCCAGCATTTT
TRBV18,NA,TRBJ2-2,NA,CASSPVRARNTGELFF,TGTGCCAGCTCACCGGTCAGGGCGAGAAACACCGGGGAGCTGTTTTTT
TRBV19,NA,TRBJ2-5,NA,CASSNRDQETQYF,TGTGCCAGTAGCAACCGGGACCAAGAGACCCAGTACTTC
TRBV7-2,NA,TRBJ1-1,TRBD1,CASSLGGTGNTEAFF,TGTGCCAGCAGCTTAGGAGGGACAGGGAACACTGAAGCTTTCTTT
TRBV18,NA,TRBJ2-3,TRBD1,CASSQGQLVTDTQYF,TGTGCCAGCTCGCAGGGACAGTTGGTCACAGATACGCAGTATTTT
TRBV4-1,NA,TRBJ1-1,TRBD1,CASSQPLNRGPGTEAFF,TGCGCCAGCAGCCAACCCCTAAACAGGGGGCCAGGAACTGAAGCTTTCTTT
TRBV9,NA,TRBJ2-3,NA,CASSVGLSTDTQYF,TGTGCCAGCAGCGTAGGCCTAAGCACAGATACGCAGTATTTT
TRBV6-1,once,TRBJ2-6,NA,CASSERGRGANVLTF,TGTGCCAGCAGTGAACGGGGGAGAGGGGCCAACGTCCTGACTTTC
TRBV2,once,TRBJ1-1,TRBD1,CANLRDRNTEAFF,TGTGCCAACCTCCGGGACAGAAACACTGAAGCTTTCTTT